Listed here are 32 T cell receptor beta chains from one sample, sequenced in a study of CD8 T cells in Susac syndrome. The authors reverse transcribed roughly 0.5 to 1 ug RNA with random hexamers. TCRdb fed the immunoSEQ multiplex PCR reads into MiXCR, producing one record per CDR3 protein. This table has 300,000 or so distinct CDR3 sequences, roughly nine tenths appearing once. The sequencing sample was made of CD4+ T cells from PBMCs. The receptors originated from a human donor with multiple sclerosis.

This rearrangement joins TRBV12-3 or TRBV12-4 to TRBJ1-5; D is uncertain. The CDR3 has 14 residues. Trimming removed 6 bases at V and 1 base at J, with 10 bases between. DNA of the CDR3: TGTGCCAGCAGCCAAACACCGAGCAATCAGCCCCAGCATTTT. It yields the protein CASSQTPSNQPQHF.

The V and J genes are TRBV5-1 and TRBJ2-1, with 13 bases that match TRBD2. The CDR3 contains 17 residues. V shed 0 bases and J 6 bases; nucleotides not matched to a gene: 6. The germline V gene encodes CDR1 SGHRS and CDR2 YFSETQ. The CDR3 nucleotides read TGCGCCAGCAGCTTGGATGAGACTAGCGGGAGGTTCAATGAGCAGTTCTTC. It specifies CASSLDETSGRFNEQFF.

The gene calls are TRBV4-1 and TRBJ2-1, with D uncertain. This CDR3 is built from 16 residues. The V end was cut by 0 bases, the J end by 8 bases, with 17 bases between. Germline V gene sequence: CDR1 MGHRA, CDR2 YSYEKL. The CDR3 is CASSQDLARLGDEQFF. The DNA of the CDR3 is TGCGCCAGCAGCCAAGATTTGGCTAGACTTGGGGATGAGCAGTTCTTC.

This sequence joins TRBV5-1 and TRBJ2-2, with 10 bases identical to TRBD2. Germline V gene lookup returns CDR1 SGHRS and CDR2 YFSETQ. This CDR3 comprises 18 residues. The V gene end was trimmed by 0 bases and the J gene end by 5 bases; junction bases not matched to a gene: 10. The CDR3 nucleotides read TGCGCCAGCAGCTTGGCGGCTAGCGGGGGATTTTTGACCGGGGAGCTGTTTTTT. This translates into CASSLAASGGFLTGELFF.

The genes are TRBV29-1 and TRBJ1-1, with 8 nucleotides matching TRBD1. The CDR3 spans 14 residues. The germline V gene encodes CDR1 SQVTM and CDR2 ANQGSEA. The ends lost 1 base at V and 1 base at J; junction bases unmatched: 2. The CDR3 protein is CSVEVGQGNTEAFF. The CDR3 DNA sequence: TGCAGCGTTGAAGTAGGACAGGGGAACACTGAAGCTTTCTTT.

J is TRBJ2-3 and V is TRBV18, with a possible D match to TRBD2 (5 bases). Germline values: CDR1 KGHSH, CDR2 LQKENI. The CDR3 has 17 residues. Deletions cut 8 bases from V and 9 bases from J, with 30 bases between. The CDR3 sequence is CASVGTLGVRPYGTQYF. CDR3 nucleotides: TGTGCCAGCGTAGGAACTTTGGGAGTAAGGCCCTACGGCACGCAGTATTTT.

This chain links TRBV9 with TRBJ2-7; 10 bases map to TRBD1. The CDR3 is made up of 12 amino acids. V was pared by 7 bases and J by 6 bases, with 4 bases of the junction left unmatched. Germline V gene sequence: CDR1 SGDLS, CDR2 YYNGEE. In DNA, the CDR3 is TGTGCCAGCGGGAGACAGGGGGCCGAGCAGTACTTC. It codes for CASGRQGAEQYF.

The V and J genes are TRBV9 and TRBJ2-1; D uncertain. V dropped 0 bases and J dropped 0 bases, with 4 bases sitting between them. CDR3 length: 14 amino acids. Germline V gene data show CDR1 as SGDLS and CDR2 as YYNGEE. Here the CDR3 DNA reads TGTGCCAGCAGCGTAGGTGACTCCTACAATGAGCAGTTCTTC. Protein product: CASSVGDSYNEQFF.

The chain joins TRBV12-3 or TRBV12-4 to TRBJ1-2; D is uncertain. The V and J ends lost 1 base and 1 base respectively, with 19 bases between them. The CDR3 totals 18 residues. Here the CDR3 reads CASSLGSVVLGLNYGYTF. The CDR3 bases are TGTGCCAGCAGTTTAGGGTCGGTTGTGTTAGGGCTTAACTATGGCTACACCTTC.

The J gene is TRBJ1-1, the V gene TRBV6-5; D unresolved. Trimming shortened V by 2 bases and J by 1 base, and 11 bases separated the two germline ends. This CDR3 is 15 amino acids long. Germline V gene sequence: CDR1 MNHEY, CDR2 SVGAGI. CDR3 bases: TGTGCCAGCAGTTACGCCAGGCTACCGAACACTGAAGCTTTCTTT. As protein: CASSYARLPNTEAFF.

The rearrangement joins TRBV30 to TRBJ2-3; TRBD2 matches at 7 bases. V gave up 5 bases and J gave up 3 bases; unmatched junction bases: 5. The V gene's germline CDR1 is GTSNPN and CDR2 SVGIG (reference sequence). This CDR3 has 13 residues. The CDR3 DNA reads TGTGCCTGGTCGATTAGCGGGACAGATACGCAGTATTTT. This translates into CAWSISGTDTQYF.

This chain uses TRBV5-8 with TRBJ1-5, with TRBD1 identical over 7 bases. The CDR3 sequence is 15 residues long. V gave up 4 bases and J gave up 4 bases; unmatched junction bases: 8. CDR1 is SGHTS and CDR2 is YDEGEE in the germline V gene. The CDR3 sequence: CASSPGDRANQPQHF. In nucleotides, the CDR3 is TGTGCCAGCAGCCCGGGAGACAGGGCTAATCAGCCCCAGCATTTT. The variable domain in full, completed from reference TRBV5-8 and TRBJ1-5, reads EAGVTQSPTHLIKTRGQQATLRCSPISGHTSVYWYQQALGLGLQFLLWYDEGEERNRGNFPPRFSGRQFPNYSSELNVNALELEDSALYLCASSPGDRANQPQHFGDGTRLSIL.

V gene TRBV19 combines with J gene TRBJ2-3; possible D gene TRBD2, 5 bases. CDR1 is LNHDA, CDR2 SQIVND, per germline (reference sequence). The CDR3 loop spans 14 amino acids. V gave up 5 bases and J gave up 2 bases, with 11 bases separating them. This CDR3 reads CASSPRDPTDTQYF. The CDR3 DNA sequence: TGTGCCAGTAGTCCCCGGGATCCCACAGATACGCAGTATTTT.

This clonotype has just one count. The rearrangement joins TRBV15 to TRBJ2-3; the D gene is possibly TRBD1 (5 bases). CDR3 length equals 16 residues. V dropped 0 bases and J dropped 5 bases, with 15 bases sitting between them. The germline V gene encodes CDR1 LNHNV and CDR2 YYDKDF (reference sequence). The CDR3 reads CATSRDEVRRGDTQYF. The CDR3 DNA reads TGTGCCACCAGCAGAGATGAGGTGCGAAGGGGAGATACGCAGTATTTT.

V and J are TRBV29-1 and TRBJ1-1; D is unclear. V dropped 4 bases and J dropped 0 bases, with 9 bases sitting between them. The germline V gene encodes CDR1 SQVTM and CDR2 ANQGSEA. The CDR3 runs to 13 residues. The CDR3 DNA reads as TGCAGCGTTGGCGATAACATGAACACTGAAGCTTTCTTT. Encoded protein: CSVGDNMNTEAFF.

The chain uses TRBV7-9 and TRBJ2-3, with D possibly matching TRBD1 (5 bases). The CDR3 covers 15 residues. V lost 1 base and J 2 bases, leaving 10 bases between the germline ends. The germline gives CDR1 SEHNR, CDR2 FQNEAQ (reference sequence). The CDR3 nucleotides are TGTGCCAGCAGCTTAGAGGGGTTCCCCACAGATACGCAGTATTTT. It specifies CASSLEGFPTDTQYF.

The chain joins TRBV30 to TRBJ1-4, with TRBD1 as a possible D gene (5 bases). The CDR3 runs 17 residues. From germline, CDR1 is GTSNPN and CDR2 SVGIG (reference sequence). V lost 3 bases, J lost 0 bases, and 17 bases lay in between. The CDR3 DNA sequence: TGTGCCTGGAGGACGTCGGGGAGGGGCTCAACTAATGAAAAACTGTTTTTT. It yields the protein CAWRTSGRGSTNEKLFF.

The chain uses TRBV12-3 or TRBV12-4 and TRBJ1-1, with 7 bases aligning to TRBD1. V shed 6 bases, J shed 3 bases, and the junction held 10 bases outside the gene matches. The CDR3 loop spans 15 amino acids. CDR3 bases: TGTGCCAGCAGGAGCGATAGCAGGGGGTACACTGAAGCTTTCTTT. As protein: CASRSDSRGYTEAFF.

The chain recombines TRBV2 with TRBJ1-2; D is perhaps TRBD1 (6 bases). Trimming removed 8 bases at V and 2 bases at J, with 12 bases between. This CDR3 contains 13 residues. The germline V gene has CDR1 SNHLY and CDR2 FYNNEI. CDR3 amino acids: CASYRTVNYGYTF. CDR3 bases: TGTGCCAGCTACCGGACAGTCAACTATGGCTACACCTTC.

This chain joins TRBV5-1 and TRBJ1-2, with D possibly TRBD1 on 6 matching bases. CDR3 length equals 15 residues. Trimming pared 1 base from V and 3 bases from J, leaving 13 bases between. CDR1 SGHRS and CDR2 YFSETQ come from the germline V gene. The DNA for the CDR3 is TGCGCCAGCAGCTTGTCCCAGGGGATCGACTATGGCTACACCTTC. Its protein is CASSLSQGIDYGYTF.

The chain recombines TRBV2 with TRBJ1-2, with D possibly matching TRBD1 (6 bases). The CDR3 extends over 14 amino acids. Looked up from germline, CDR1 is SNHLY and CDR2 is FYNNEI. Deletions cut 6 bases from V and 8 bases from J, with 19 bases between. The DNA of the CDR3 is TGTGCCAGCAGGTCGACAGGCCCTGTGAAGGGCTACACCTTC. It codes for CASRSTGPVKGYTF.

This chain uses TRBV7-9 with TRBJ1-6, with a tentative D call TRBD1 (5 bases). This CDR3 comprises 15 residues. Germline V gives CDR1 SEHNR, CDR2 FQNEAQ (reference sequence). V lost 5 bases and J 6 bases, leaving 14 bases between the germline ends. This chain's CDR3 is CASSPGSGSNSPLHF. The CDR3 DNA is TGTGCCAGCAGCCCAGGGTCGGGGAGTAATTCACCCCTCCACTTT.

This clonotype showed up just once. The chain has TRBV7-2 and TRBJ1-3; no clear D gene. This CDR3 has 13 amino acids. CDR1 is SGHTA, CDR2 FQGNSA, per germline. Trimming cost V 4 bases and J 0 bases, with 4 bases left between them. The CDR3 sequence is CASSSSSGNTIYF. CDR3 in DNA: TGTGCCAGCAGCTCGAGCTCTGGAAACACCATATATTTT.

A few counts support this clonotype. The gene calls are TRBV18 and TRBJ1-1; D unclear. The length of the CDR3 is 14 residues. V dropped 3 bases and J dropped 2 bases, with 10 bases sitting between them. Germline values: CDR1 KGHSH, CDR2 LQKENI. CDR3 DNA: TGTGCCAGCTCACCGTGGACGGGTAACACTGAAGCTTTCTTT. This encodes CASSPWTGNTEAFF.

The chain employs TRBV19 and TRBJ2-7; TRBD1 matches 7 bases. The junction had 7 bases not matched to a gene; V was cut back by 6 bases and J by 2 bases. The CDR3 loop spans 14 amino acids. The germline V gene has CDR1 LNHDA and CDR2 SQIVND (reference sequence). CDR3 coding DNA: TGTGCCAGTAGGCAGGGGGTTTTCCCCTACGAGCAGTACTTC. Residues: CASRQGVFPYEQYF.

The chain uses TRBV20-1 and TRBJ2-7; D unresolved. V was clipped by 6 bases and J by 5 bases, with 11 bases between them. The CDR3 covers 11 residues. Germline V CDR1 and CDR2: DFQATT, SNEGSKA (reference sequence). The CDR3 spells CSAQREDEQYF. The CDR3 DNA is TGCAGTGCCCAACGCGAGGACGAGCAGTACTTC.

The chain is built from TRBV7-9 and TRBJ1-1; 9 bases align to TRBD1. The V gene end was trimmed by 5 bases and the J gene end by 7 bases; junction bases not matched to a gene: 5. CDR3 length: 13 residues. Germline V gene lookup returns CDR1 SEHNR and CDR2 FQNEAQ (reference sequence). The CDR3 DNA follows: TGTGCCAGCAGCAAGACAGGGGGGATTGAAGCTTTCTTT. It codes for CASSKTGGIEAFF.

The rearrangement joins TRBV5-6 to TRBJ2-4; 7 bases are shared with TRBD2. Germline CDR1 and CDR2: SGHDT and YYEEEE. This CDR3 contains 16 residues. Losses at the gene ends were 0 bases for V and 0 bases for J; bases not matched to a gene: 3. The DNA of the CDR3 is TGTGCCAGCAGCTTGGGGGGGGGTCTAGCCAAAAACATTCAGTACTTC. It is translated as CASSLGGGLAKNIQYF.

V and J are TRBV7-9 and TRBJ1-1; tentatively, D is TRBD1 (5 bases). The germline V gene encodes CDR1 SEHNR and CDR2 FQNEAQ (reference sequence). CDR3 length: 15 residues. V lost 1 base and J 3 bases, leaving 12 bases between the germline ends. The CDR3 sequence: CASSLDGAQDTEAFF. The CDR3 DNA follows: TGTGCCAGCAGCTTAGATGGGGCGCAGGACACTGAAGCTTTCTTT.

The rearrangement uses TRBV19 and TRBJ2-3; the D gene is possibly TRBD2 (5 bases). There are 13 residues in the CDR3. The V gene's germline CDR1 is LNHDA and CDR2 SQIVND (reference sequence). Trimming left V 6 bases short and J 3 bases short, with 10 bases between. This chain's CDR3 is CASRLGGTDTQYF. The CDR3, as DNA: TGTGCCAGTAGACTCGGCGGGACAGATACGCAGTATTTT.

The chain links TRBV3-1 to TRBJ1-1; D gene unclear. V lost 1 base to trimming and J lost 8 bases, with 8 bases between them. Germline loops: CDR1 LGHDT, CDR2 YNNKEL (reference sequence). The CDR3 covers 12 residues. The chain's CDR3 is CASSQGLGEAFF. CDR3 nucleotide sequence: TGTGCCAGCAGCCAAGGGTTAGGGGAAGCTTTCTTT.

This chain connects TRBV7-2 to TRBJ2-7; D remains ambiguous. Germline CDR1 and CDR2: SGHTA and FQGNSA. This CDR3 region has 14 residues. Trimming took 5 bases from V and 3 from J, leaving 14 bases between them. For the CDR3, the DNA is TGTGCCAGCAGCGCTGACTCCTCAAACTACGAGCAGTACTTC. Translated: CASSADSSNYEQYF.